This TCR beta chain comes out of a study of cytomegalovirus exposure and HLA in healthy donors. The study ran its PCR with 60 Vbeta and 13 Jbeta primers. Libraries were prepared by immunoSEQ multiplex PCR; TCRdb keeps only in-frame clonotypes and omits some of them. This sample has over 90,000 clones; around 77% occur once, and the top ten carry 8.5% to 10%. The CDR3 length is 12 residues. CDR1 and CDR2 (germline): SQVTM, ANQGSEA. V shed 4 bases and J shed 0 bases, with 7 bases lying between them. With respect to this clone: At the DNA level, this CDR3 is encoded by other sequences in the same sample as well.

Material for sequencing was PBMCs. The clonotype comes from a male donor in good health and CMV-seropositive. The rearrangement links TRBV29-1 to TRBJ2-7; D unresolved. CDR3 DNA: TGCAGCGTTGGAGTTAGCTCCTACGAGCAGTACTTC. Protein product: CSVGVSSYEQYF.